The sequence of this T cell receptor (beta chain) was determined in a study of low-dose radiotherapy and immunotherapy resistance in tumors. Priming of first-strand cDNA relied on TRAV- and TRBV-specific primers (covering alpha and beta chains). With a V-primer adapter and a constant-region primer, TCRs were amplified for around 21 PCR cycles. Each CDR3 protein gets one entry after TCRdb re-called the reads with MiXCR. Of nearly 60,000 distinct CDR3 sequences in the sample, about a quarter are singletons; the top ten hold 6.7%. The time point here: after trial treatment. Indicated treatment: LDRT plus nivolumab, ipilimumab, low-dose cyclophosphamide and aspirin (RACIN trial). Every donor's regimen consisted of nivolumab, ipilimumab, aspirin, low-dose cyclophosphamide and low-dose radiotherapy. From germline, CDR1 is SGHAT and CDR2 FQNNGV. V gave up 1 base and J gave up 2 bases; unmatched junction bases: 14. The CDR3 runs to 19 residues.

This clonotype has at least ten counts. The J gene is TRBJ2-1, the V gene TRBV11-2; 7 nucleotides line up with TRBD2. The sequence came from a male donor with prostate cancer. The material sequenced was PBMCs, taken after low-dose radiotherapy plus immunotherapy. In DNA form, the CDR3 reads TGTGCCAGCAGCTTAGTTTTCTCCGGGGGGTTTAGCGCCTACAATGAGCAGTTCTTC. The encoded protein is CASSLVFSGGFSAYNEQFF.